This T cell receptor (beta chain) came from a study of blood T cell repertoires in COVID-19. In the study overall: COVID-19 samples collected from the United States, Italy and Spain covered acute and convalescent phases. T cells, B-cell-depleted T cells, or PBMCs supplied cDNA or gDNA.

This CDR3 has 16 amino acids. V lost 5 bases, J lost 10 bases, and 11 bases stayed unmatched. From germline, CDR1 is SGHVS and CDR2 FNYEAQ. As originally analysed: Amplification from reference gene primers served as the basis for estimated nucleated cell counts. TCRdb's copy holds only in-frame clones and misses some; the assay was immunoSEQ multiplex PCR. V, J and clone size are those of that table, while D and trimming were read from the DNA. Of tens of thousands of clones in the sample, around 90% were seen once. Seattle patient enrollment occurred during active infection, with longitudinal follow-up thereafter.

The receptor comes from a woman of 80 years or more with COVID-19, enrolled during active disease. The material sequenced was peripheral blood. The chain couples TRBV7-6 to TRBJ2-2, with 12 bases aligning to TRBD2. CDR3 sequence (DNA): TGTGCCAGCAGCCCGCAAGGACTAGCGGGGTGGGAGGAGCTGTTTTTT. This translates into CASSPQGLAGWEELFF.